This T cell receptor (beta chain) originates from a study of blood T cell repertoires in COVID-19. Study-wide context: Sites across the United States, Italy and Spain contributed samples from acute and convalescent COVID-19. Sample material is recorded as cDNA or gDNA derived from T cells, B-cell-depleted T cells, or PBMCs.

V lost 5 bases and J lost 6, with 14 bases in between. CDR1 SEHNR and CDR2 FQNEAQ come from the germline V gene (reference sequence). The CDR3 totals 14 residues. The assay was immunoSEQ multiplex PCR, and TCRdb's table has in-frame clones only and misses some. The sample holds 450,000 or so clones, roughly 89% seen once. This chain links TRBV7-9 with TRBJ2-1, with TRBD1 as a possible D gene (5 bases). What was sequenced was peripheral blood. The receptor was isolated from a man aged 18-30 years with COVID-19, enrolled during active disease. The CDR3 DNA follows: TGTGCCAGCAGCCCCCCGGCCAGGGCCAATGAGCAGTTCTTC. It specifies CASSPPARANEQFF.